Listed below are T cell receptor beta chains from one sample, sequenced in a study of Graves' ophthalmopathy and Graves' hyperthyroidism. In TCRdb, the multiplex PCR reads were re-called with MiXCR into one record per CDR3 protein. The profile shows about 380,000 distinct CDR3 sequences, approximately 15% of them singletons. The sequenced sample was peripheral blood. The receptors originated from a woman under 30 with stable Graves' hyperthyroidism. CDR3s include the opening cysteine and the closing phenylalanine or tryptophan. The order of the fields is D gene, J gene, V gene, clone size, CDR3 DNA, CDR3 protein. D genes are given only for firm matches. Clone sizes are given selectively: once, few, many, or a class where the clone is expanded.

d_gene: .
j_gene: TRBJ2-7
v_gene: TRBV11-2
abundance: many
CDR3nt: TGTGCCAGCAGCTTCCCCTGGGGCAGAGACTCCTACGAGCAGTACTTC
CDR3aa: CASSFPWGRDSYEQYF

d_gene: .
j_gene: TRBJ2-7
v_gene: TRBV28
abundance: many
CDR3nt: TGTGCCAGCCGACAGCTCTACGAGCAGTACTTC
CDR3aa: CASRQLYEQYF

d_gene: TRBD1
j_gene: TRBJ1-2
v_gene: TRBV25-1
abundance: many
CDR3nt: TGTGCCAGCAGTGAGACAGGGTCGAAGTATGGCTACACCTTC
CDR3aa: CASSETGSKYGYTF

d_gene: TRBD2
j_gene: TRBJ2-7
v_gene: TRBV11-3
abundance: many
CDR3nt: TGTGCCAGCAGCTTAGACGGGACTAGCGGCTCCTACGAGCAGTACTTC
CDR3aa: CASSLDGTSGSYEQYF

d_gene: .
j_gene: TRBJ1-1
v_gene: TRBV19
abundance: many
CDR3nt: TGTGCCAGTAGATCTCAGGGGAAAAACACTGAAGCTTTCTTT
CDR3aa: CASRSQGKNTEAFF

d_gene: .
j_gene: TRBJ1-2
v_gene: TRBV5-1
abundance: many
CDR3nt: TGCGCCAGCACCTCGGTCCCTGGGGACTATGGCTACACCTTC
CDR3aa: CASTSVPGDYGYTF

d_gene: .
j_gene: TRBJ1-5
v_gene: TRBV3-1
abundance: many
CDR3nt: TGTGCCAGCAGCCCGGGGCCGTATAGCAATCAGCCCCAGCATTTT
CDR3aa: CASSPGPYSNQPQHF

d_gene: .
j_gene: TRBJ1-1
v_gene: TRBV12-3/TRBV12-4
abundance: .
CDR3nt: TGTGCCAGCAGTTATCAGACAGACTCGAACACTGAAGCTTTCTTT
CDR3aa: CASSYQTDSNTEAFF

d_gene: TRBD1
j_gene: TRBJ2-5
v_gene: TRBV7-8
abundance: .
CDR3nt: TGTGCCTGCGTCGGGCAGGGGGTTGGGGAGACCAAGTACTTC
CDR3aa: CACVGQGVGETKYF

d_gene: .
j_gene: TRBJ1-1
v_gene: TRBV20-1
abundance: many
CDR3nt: TGCAGTGCTCCGAAGACAGGTAACACTGAAGCTTTCTTT
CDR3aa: CSAPKTGNTEAFF

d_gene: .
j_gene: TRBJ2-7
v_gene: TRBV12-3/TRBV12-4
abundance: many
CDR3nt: TGTGCCAGCGGGGGTCTTGACTACGAGCAGTACTTC
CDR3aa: CASGGLDYEQYF

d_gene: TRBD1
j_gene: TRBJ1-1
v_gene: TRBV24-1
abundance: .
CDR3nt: TGTGCCACCAGGGGCACCGGGACAGGGATCCTGGGCACTGAAGCTTTCTTT
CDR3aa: CATRGTGTGILGTEAFF

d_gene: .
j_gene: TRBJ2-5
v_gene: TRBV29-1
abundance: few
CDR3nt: TGCAGCGTTGACGGGACCCAAGAGACCCAGTACTTC
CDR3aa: CSVDGTQETQYF

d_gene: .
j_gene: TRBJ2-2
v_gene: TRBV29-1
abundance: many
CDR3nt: TGCAGCGTGGCAGAAGACACTTTCACCGGGGAGCTGTTTTTT
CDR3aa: CSVAEDTFTGELFF

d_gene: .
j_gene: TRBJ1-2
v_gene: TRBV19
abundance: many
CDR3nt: TGTGCCAGTAGTATAGCTAACTCTGGCTACACCTTC
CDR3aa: CASSIANSGYTF

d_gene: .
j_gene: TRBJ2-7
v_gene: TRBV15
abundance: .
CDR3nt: TGTGCCACCAGCAGAGTTATCGGGACGGATAACTACGAGCAGTACTTC
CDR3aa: CATSRVIGTDNYEQYF

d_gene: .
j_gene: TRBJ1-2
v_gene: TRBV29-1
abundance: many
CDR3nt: TGCAGCGTTGAAGCGGGCGGGAGGCCAGGAACTTATGGCTACACCTTC
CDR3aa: CSVEAGGRPGTYGYTF

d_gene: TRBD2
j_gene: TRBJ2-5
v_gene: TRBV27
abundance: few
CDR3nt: TGTGCCAGCAGTCGTGGACTAGCGGGGGGGCAAGAGACCAAGTACTTC
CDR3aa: CASSRGLAGGQETKYF

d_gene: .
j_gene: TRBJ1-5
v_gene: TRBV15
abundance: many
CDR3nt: TGTGCCACCAGCAGTAGGGGCAGCAATCAGCCCCAGCATTTT
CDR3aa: CATSSRGSNQPQHF

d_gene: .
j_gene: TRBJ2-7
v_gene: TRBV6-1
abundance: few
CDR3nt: TGTGCCAGCCGAGACACGAACCAGGGTTCTCACGAGCAGTACTTC
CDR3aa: CASRDTNQGSHEQYF

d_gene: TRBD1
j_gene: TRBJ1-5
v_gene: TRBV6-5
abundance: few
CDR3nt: TGTGCCAGCAGTTACCGACAGGGGGGTCAGCCCCAGCATTTT
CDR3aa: CASSYRQGGQPQHF

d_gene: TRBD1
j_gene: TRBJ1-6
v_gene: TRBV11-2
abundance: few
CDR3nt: TGTGCCAGCAGGCCGACAGGGTCAGGATCACCCCTCCACTTT
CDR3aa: CASRPTGSGSPLHF

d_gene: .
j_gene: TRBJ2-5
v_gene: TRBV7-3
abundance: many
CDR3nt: TGTGCCAGCAGCCCCTCGGGGGCGTCCCAAGAGACCCAGTACTTC
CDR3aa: CASSPSGASQETQYF

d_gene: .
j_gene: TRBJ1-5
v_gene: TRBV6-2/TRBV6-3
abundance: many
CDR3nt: TGTGCCAGCAGCTACGGGGGGTGGAGCAATCAGCCCCAGCATTTT
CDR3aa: CASSYGGWSNQPQHF

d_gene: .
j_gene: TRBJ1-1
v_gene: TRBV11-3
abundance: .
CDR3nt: TGTGCCTCCCGACAGAGGAGGATGAACACTGAAGCTTTCTTT
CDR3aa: CASRQRRMNTEAFF

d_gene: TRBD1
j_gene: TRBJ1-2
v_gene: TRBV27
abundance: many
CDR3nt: TGTGCCACCAAGCCGCGGACAGGGAGTTACTATGGCTACACCTTC
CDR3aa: CATKPRTGSYYGYTF

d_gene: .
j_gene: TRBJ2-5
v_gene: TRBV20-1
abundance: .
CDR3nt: TGCAGTGCTGAGGGTGGGCGGGACTTCCAAGAGACCCAGTACTTC
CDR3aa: CSAEGGRDFQETQYF

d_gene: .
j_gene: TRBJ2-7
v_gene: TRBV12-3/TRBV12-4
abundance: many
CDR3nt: TGTGCCAGCAGTTTAGCGCAGGGAGGTAGCGGCCCCTACGAGCAGTACTTC
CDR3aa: CASSLAQGGSGPYEQYF

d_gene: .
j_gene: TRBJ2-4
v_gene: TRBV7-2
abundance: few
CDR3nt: TGTGCCAGCAGCCCAAACCGGGGCAGCATTAAGTACTTC
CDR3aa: CASSPNRGSIKYF

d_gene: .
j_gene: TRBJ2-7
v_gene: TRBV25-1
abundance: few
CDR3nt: TGTGCCGCGGGACGAAAAATTGGAGAGCAGTACTTC
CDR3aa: CAAGRKIGEQYF

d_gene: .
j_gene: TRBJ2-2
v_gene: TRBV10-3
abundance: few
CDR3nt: TGTGCCAGCAGTGAGTCGACAGACACCGGGGAGCTGTTTTTT
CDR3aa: CASSESTDTGELFF

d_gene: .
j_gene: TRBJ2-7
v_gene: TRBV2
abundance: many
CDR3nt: TGTGCCAGCAGACCAAACTCGGACGGATACGAGCAGTACTTC
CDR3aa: CASRPNSDGYEQYF